Detailed here is one T cell receptor beta chain. Its antigen is not identified. These data come from a study of regulatory T cells in long-lasting Graves disease. Study-wide results and limits: Among the persistent patients, 2,741 public clonotypes were shared, more than the approximately 970 shared among new patients.

The time point was: persistent/refractory GD, antithyroid drugs over 5 years with positive TRAb. PBMC-derived RNA was used for the TCR library. After removal of 7 bases from V and 5 bases from J, the junction contained 11 bases not matched to a gene. The CDR3 contains 16 residues. The V gene's germline CDR1 is MNHEY and CDR2 SVGEGT. Investigators prepared the TCR beta libraries by applying iRepertoire HTBI primers and Arm-PCR of CDR3 regions. Authors' methods: Identification yielded some 65 TRBV and some 15 TRBJ segments across samples. Each CDR3 protein gets one entry after TCRdb re-called the multiplex PCR reads with MiXCR. The V and J calls come from TCRdb's annotation, not from the publication. The sample has about 470,000 distinct CDR3 sequences, 20% to 25% seen once.

Specimen: peripheral blood mononuclear cells (PBMCs), collected when the disease was refractory, from a patient treated with antithyroid drugs. The TCR was taken from a female donor with Graves disease. This chain joins TRBV6-2 or TRBV6-3 and TRBJ2-2; 9 bases agree with TRBD2. Here the CDR3 reads CASTLQGGGGTGELFF. The DNA for the CDR3 is TGTGCCAGCACCTTACAGGGCGGGGGGGGAACCGGGGAGCTGTTTTTT.